This TCR beta chain was obtained from a study of blood T cell repertoires in COVID-19. Study in general: The origin of the acute and convalescent COVID-19 samples was the United States, Italy and Spain.

Study processing details: From reference gene primer amplification, estimates of nucleated cell counts were derived. Here immunoSEQ multiplex PCR was the method, and the copy in TCRdb shows in-frame clones only, minus some. V and J calls and clone size follow that table, whereas D and trimming were derived from the DNA. This sample yields 9,000 to 15,000 clones, of which about 76% are seen a single time; about 6% belongs to the top ten. The V gene's germline CDR1 is LGHDT and CDR2 YNNKEL (reference sequence). J was trimmed by 7 bases and V by 6 bases; bases with no gene match: 13. There are 15 residues in the CDR3.

The material sequenced was peripheral blood. The sequence was obtained from a man aged 55 to 69 with COVID-19, enrolled during active disease. The chain employs TRBV3-1 (or the pseudogene TRBV3-2) and TRBJ2-5; TRBD1 matches at 8 bases. CDR3 loop: CASSPTQGAGGTQYF. CDR3 nucleotides: TGTGCCAGCAGTCCGACTCAGGGGGCTGGAGGGACCCAGTACTTC.